This T cell receptor (beta chain) appears in the sequencing data of a study of radiation and T cells in renal cell carcinoma. Documented treatment: 15 Gy SBRT to primary tumor, nephrectomy 4 weeks later. Nephrectomy followed 15 Gy stereotactic body radiation by 4 weeks. Trimming left V 8 bases short and J 0 bases short, with 11 bases between. The CDR3 has 14 residues. The germline V gene has CDR1 LGHNA and CDR2 YSLEER. Generated by immunoSEQ multiplex PCR, the TCRdb table keeps only in-frame clones and is missing some. The sample has 19,000 or so clones; less than 70% are singletons. This clonotype was sampled from a woman aged 65 to 85 with renal cell carcinoma. This sample comprised tumor tissue, obtained from a patient whose treatment included radiotherapy and nephrectomy. The rearrangement links TRBV4-3 to TRBJ2-4; D ambiguous. CDR3 nucleotides: TGCGCCAGCTCCCCCCGACTAGCCAAAAACATTCAGTACTTC. Translation gives CASSPRLAKNIQYF.